The rows below give T cell receptor beta chains drawn from one sample of a study of blood T cell repertoires in COVID-19. Repertoires were generated with immunoSEQ multiplex PCR, while TCRdb's copy carries only in-frame clones and drops some. Among around 300,000 clones, around 88% were seen once, and the ten largest hold 1.5% to 2%. The sample comprised peripheral blood. Source of these receptors: a woman in her 30s with COVID-19, enrolled during active disease. CDR3s include the opening cysteine and the closing phenylalanine or tryptophan. The D gene is left open where the match is weak. Clone size is stated in some rows and not others, as once, few, many or a class when expanded.

v_call	j_call	clone_size	d_call	cdr3_nt	cdr3_aa
TRBV9	TRBJ2-4	.	.	TGTGCCAGCAGCGTAGGGTCGCTCGGAGCCAAAAACATTCAGTACTTC	CASSVGSLGAKNIQYF
TRBV5-1	TRBJ1-1	.	.	TGCGCCAGCAGCTCGGACGCGACAGGTTTGAACACTGAAGCTTTCTTT	CASSSDATGLNTEAFF
TRBV11-3	TRBJ2-3	.	.	TGTGCCAGCAGCGTCGGGAGCACAGATACGCAGTATTTT	CASSVGSTDTQYF
TRBV4-3	TRBJ1-6	.	.	TGCGCCAGCAGCCTCGTGCGGGGCTCCCTTTCACCCCTCCACTTT	CASSLVRGSLSPLHF
TRBV2	TRBJ1-1	.	.	TGTGCCATCCAGGGCGAAATAAACACTGAAGCTTTCTTT	CAIQGEINTEAFF
TRBV14	TRBJ1-2	.	TRBD1	TGTGCCAGCACACGGACAGGGTATGCTGGCTACACCTTC	CASTRTGYAGYTF
TRBV7-9	TRBJ2-3	.	.	TGTGCCAGCCGGACCGAGGGTAGCACAGATACGCAGTATTTT	CASRTEGSTDTQYF
TRBV6-5	TRBJ1-2	.	TRBD1	TGTGCCAGCAGTTACTCGAACAGGGGGCAGGGTGGCTACACCTTC	CASSYSNRGQGGYTF
TRBV11-3	TRBJ1-2	.	TRBD1	TGTGCCAGCATCACCTTTGCTTGGATGGGAACGACAGGGGGTAAGCATGGCTACACCTTC	CASITFAWMGTTGGKHGYTF
TRBV20-1	TRBJ2-2	.	.	TGCAGTGCTAGTAAACAGGGTCGAGACACCGGGGAGCTGTTTTTT	CSASKQGRDTGELFF
TRBV7-9	TRBJ1-1	.	TRBD1	TGTGCCAGCAGCCCACGACCAAGGGGACAGACAGCTTTCTTT	CASSPRPRGQTAFF
TRBV19	TRBJ1-3	.	TRBD1	TGTGCCAGTAATAGAGGGACAGCGACCTCTGGAAACGCCATATATTTT	CASNRGTATSGNAIYF
TRBV28	TRBJ2-3	many	TRBD2	TGTGCCAGCAGTTTAGGCGGGGGGGCCACAGATACGCAGTATTTT	CASSLGGGATDTQYF
TRBV5-4	TRBJ2-2	.	TRBD2	TGTGCCAGCGGCCGGGGTGGGCCGACTAGCGGGCGCACCGGGGAGCTGTTTTTT	CASGRGGPTSGRTGELFF
TRBV19	TRBJ1-3	.	.	TGTGCCAGTAGTCCCCGGGATACCAACACCATATATTTT	CASSPRDTNTIYF
TRBV7-9	TRBJ2-5	.	.	TGTGCCAGCAGCCCGGGTACCGGGAATGTGGAGACCCAGTACTTC	CASSPGTGNVETQYF
TRBV14	TRBJ2-2	.	TRBD2	TGTGCCAGCAGCCGAAACAGACTAGCCCCCGGGGAGCTGTTTTTT	CASSRNRLAPGELFF
TRBV24-1	TRBJ1-1	.	.	TGTGCCACCAGTGATCCATCCGAGCCTGAAGCTTTCTTT	CATSDPSEPEAFF
TRBV9	TRBJ2-7	.	TRBD1	TGTGCCAGCAGCGGGACGACCGTGACAGGGAGACCCTACGAGCAGTACTTC	CASSGTTVTGRPYEQYF
TRBV5-6	TRBJ2-2	.	TRBD1	TGTGCCAGCAGCCCAATGCGACAGGGGGTGGCCGGGGAGCTGTTTTTT	CASSPMRQGVAGELFF
TRBV11-3	TRBJ2-2	.	TRBD1	TGTGCCAGCAGCCCTAGGACAGGGAACACCGGGGAGCTGTTTTTT	CASSPRTGNTGELFF
TRBV6-6	TRBJ1-2	.	.	TGTGCCAGCAGTCGGGGAAGAGGCGGGGGCGGCGTCTATGGCTACACCTTC	CASSRGRGGGGVYGYTF
TRBV11-3	TRBJ2-5	.	.	TGTGCCAGCAGCATCCGACAGGACCAAGAGACCCAGTACTTC	CASSIRQDQETQYF
TRBV4-1	TRBJ2-1	once	.	TGCGCCAGCAGCCCTCGCGGGTTGGGCTACAATGAGCAGTTCTTC	CASSPRGLGYNEQFF
TRBV2	TRBJ1-5	.	.	TGTGCCAGCAGCCTAGGGAGGGGTGGTCAGCCCCAGCATTTT	CASSLGRGGQPQHF
TRBV9	TRBJ1-1	.	.	TGTGCCAGCAGCCTAGGGGGGGTCACTGAAGCTTTCTTT	CASSLGGVTEAFF
TRBV6-1	TRBJ1-2	.	.	TGTGCCAGCAGTGAAATAGGGGATGGCTACACCTTC	CASSEIGDGYTF
TRBV2	TRBJ1-5	once	.	TGTGCCAGCAGTGACTGGGGGAGGGGCAATCAGCCCCAGCATTTT	CASSDWGRGNQPQHF
TRBV3-1/TRBV3-2	TRBJ1-2	.	.	TGTGCCAGCAGCCCCGTTACTAACTATGGCTACACCTTC	CASSPVTNYGYTF
TRBV2	TRBJ2-1	.	.	TGTGCCAGCATGGGTGGCAGGGAATCAAATGAGCAGTTCTTC	CASMGGRESNEQFF
TRBV6-5	TRBJ1-2	.	TRBD1	TGTGCCAGCAGTTACGCAACAGGGGATGGAGGCTACACCTTC	CASSYATGDGGYTF
TRBV6-2/TRBV6-3	TRBJ2-3	.	.	TGTGCCAGCAGTGACAGGATAGCAGGGCACATGGATACGCAGTATTTT	CASSDRIAGHMDTQYF
TRBV16	TRBJ2-3	.	TRBD2	TGTGCCAGCAGCCAAATCGCTAGCGGGAGAGGGGATACGCAGTATTTT	CASSQIASGRGDTQYF
TRBV15	TRBJ1-2	.	TRBD1	TGTGCCACCAGCAAAGGGACAGGGGGCCTGGATGGCTATGGCTACACCTTC	CATSKGTGGLDGYGYTF
TRBV4-3	TRBJ2-1	.	.	TGCGCCAGCAGCCAGGGTGGTGTAGAGGGATTGGCCTACAATGAGCAGTTCTTC	CASSQGGVEGLAYNEQFF
TRBV19	TRBJ1-2	.	.	TGTGCCAGTAGTAGAGGACAAGGAGGGGGCTACACCTTC	CASSRGQGGGYTF
TRBV3-1/TRBV3-2	TRBJ1-1	few	.	TGTGCCAGCAGCCAAGGACAGACCACTGAAGCTTTCTTT	CASSQGQTTEAFF
TRBV5-5	TRBJ1-1	few	.	TGTGCCAGCAGCTGGGCCGTGGGGCCGAACACTGAAGCTTTCTTT	CASSWAVGPNTEAFF